The sequence of this T cell receptor (beta chain) was determined in a study of T-cell reconstitution after alpha-beta-depleted transplantation in children. Study-wide results and caveats: Alpha-beta T cells present about two months after transplant were reported to originate from several hundred expanded graft clones. Where some patients showed high TCRbeta diversity at day 60, it came from recipient T cells and thymic progenitors that had survived.

CDR3 size: 13 residues. Between the trimmed V and J ends, which lost 8 bases and 4 bases, there was a span of 12 bases. CDR1 is KGHDR and CDR2 is SFDVKD in the germline V gene. With regard to this clonotype: The target antigen is unknown.

TCRbeta library preparation incorporated unique molecular identifiers. From the PCR reads, TCRdb called clonotypes with MiXCR, one entry per CDR3 protein. The repertoire includes about 420,000 distinct CDR3 sequences, around 15% of them detected once, and over 25% sits in the top ten. The specimen comprised PBMCs, mostly from graft donor cells, sampled 360 days after TCRalphabeta/CD19-depleted stem cell transplant. The chain couples TRBV24-1 to TRBJ2-3, with D perhaps matching TRBD2 (6 bases). The origin of this receptor is a boy younger than two who had a stem cell transplant for Wiskott-Aldrich syndrome, so the T cells may come from the graft donor. CDR3 amino acids: CATMRGKSDTQYF. Written as DNA, the CDR3 is TGTGCCACCATGCGGGGAAAGTCAGATACGCAGTATTTT.